Following are 15 T cell receptor beta chains from one sample sequenced in a study of blood T cell repertoires in COVID-19. Libraries were prepared by immunoSEQ multiplex PCR; TCRdb keeps only in-frame clonotypes and omits some of them. Of 120,000 or so clones in the sample, under 90% were seen once. Source material: peripheral blood. The source is a man between 60 and 75 years old with acute or convalescent COVID-19.

The gene calls are TRBV28 and TRBJ1-4; no firm D call. Trimming removed 3 bases at V and 7 bases at J, with 9 bases between. Germline V gives CDR1 MDHEN, CDR2 SYDVKM. The CDR3 runs 13 residues. This chain's CDR3 is CASSFSNVEKLFF. For the CDR3, the DNA is TGTGCCAGCAGTTTCTCTAATGTTGAAAAACTGTTTTTT.

J is TRBJ2-2 and V is TRBV7-2; 11 nucleotides line up with TRBD2. The CDR3 extends over 19 amino acids. V dropped 5 bases and J dropped 6; count of bases not matched to a gene: 17. In germline, CDR1 is SGHTA, CDR2 FQGNSA. Written as DNA, the CDR3 is TGTGCCAGCAGCAGGACAGGGGTAGTAGCGGGAGGGCCCGCCGGGGAGCTGTTTTTT. It translates to CASSRTGVVAGGPAGELFF.

CDR3 DNA sequence: TGTGCCAGCAGCTCCTTTAGCGGGAGGGCCTACGAGCAGTACTTC. Translating it yields CASSSFSGRAYEQYF. The chain is built from TRBV5-4 and TRBJ2-7; TRBD2 matches at 11 bases. Trimming removed 3 bases from V and 2 bases from J; junction bases left unmatched: 4. Germline values: CDR1 SGHNT, CDR2 YYREEE (reference sequence). The CDR3 consists of 15 residues.

This clone was seen only a few times. CDR3 DNA sequence: TGTGCCAGCAGCCAAGATCATCAGGGGGCCCGTCAGGGTGGCTACACCTTC. Translating gives CASSQDHQGARQGGYTF. The chain couples TRBV4-2 to TRBJ1-2; 8 nucleotides agree with TRBD1. Germline values: CDR1 LGHNA, CDR2 YNFKEQ. The CDR3 is 17 amino acids. V shed 0 bases, J shed 7 bases, and the junction held 13 bases outside the gene matches.

The sample holds a few counts of this clone. This chain uses TRBV19 with TRBJ1-5, with 10 positions matching TRBD1. V lost 3 bases to trimming and J lost 4 bases; unmatched junction nucleotides: 6. CDR1 and CDR2 (germline): LNHDA, SQIVND (reference sequence). The CDR3 consists of 16 residues. The CDR3 DNA reads as TGTGCCAGTAGTATCAAACCGGGACAGGGGAATCAGCCCCAGCATTTT. It specifies CASSIKPGQGNQPQHF.

The chain employs TRBV10-3 and TRBJ2-5; D is unresolved. V dropped 6 bases and J dropped 3 bases, with 5 bases sitting between them. CDR1 is ENHRY and CDR2 is SYGVKD in the germline V gene. The CDR3 length is 11 residues. The CDR3 spells CAISTKETQYF. The CDR3 DNA reads TGTGCCATCAGCACTAAAGAGACCCAGTACTTC.

This chain connects TRBV9 to TRBJ1-2; D may be TRBD1 (6 bases). Per germline, CDR1 SGDLS and CDR2 YYNGEE. The V end was cut by 7 bases, the J end by 4 bases, with 11 bases between. The CDR3 loop spans 12 amino acids. The CDR3 region is CASHRDVYGYTF. As DNA, the CDR3 is TGTGCCAGCCACAGGGACGTCTATGGCTACACCTTC. The complete variable domain, with remaining parts taken from reference TRBV9 and TRBJ1-2, reads DSGVTQTPKHLITATGQRVTLRCSPRSGDLSVYWYQQSLDQGLQFLIQYYNGEERAKGNILERFSAQQFPDLHSELNLSSLELGDSALYFCASHRDVYGYTFGSGTRLTVV.

J is TRBJ2-7 and V is TRBV7-9; a weak D match, TRBD2 (5 bases). V gave up 2 bases and J gave up 3 bases, with 8 bases separating them. Germline V gives CDR1 SEHNR, CDR2 FQNEAQ (reference sequence). This CDR3 has 13 residues. This CDR3 is CASSLRDYYEQYF. The CDR3 region has the DNA TGTGCCAGCAGCTTACGGGATTACTACGAGCAGTACTTC.

The rearrangement uses TRBV15 and TRBJ1-5; the D gene is possibly TRBD1 (5 bases). Per germline, CDR1 LNHNV and CDR2 YYDKDF (reference sequence). Trimming removed 3 bases at V and 6 bases at J, with 9 bases between. The CDR3 sequence is 13 residues long. Here the CDR3 DNA reads TGTGCCACCAGCAGCCGCAGGGCTCAGCCCCAGCATTTT. Its protein product is CATSSRRAQPQHF.

The V and J genes are TRBV9 and TRBJ2-5, with 8 bases matching TRBD2. Trimming at V came to 0 bases and at J to 1 base, leaving 2 bases not matched to a gene. Germline loops: CDR1 SGDLS, CDR2 YYNGEE. CDR3 length equals 15 residues. DNA for the CDR3: TGTGCCAGCAGCGTAGGCGGGAGGCCCCAAGAGACCCAGTACTTC. This translates into CASSVGGRPQETQYF.

This clone was found once. The V call is TRBV9, the J call TRBJ1-1; TRBD1 matches 9 bases. The CDR3 has 15 residues. The germline CDR1 and CDR2 sequences are SGDLS and YYNGEE. Trimming removed 3 bases from V and 6 bases from J; junction bases left unmatched: 9. CDR3 region: CASSATGTGSSEAFF. The CDR3 nucleotides read TGTGCCAGCAGCGCCACCGGGACAGGGAGTTCTGAAGCTTTCTTT.

The chain carries TRBV9 and TRBJ1-3; D call uncertain. Trimming removed 5 bases from V and 6 bases from J, with 15 bases in between. Germline V gene data show CDR1 as SGDLS and CDR2 as YYNGEE. This CDR3 region has 14 residues. For the CDR3, the DNA is TGTGCCAGCAGAACACAGATTCCCGAAAACACCATATATTTT. This translates into CASRTQIPENTIYF.

J is TRBJ2-3 and V is TRBV4-2; perhaps TRBD2 as D (6 bases). The V end was cut by 8 bases, the J end by 1 base, with 22 bases between. The germline gives CDR1 LGHNA, CDR2 YNFKEQ. The CDR3 is 17 residues long. As DNA, the CDR3 is TGTGCCAGCCTCCCCTCCTCGACTAGTCTTCGCACAGATACGCAGTATTTT. This sequence encodes CASLPSSTSLRTDTQYF.

This clone was counted once. The chain uses TRBV6-6 and TRBJ2-5, with TRBD2 matching 8 bases. The CDR3 contains 14 residues. Unmatched junction bases numbered 5, after V lost 7 bases and J lost 1 base. Germline values: CDR1 MNHNY, CDR2 SVGAGI (reference sequence). The DNA of the CDR3 is TGTGCCAGCACCTCAGCGGGAGCCCAAGAGACCCAGTACTTC. Protein product: CASTSAGAQETQYF.

V usage is TRBV19 and J usage is TRBJ2-7, with a weak D call TRBD1 (6 bases). V lost 2 bases to trimming and J lost 9 bases, with 23 bases between them. The CDR3 extends over 16 amino acids. Germline V gene data show CDR1 as LNHDA and CDR2 as SQIVND (reference sequence). CDR3 DNA: TGTGCCAGTAGTATAACCCCGACAGGACTCGGAGGTTGGCAGTACTTC. Translation: CASSITPTGLGGWQYF.